Each of the 5 T cell receptor beta chains below was sequenced from the same sample in a study of OX40 agonist ivuxolimab in advanced cancers. The protocol was immunoSEQ multiplex PCR, while the TCRdb copy is restricted to in-frame clones and leaves out a portion. The sample lists roughly 45,000 clones; more than 85% were seen once. Sequenced material: CD4+ or CD8+ T cells sorted from blood, taken in a trial of the OX40 agonist ivuxolimab. These receptors came from an adult with an advanced solid tumor such as melanoma, head and neck, liver or kidney cancer.

The CDR3 reads CASSPVRGQETQYF. The CDR3 DNA follows: TGTGCCAGCTCACCCGTAAGGGGCCAAGAGACCCAGTACTTC. The chain employs TRBV18 and TRBJ2-5; possible D gene TRBD1, 5 bases. Germline CDR1 KGHSH, CDR2 LQKENI. The CDR3 length is 14 residues. V was cut by 3 bases and J by 1 base, with 9 bases left in between. Supplemented by reference TRBV18 and TRBJ2-5, the full variable domain reads NAGVMQNPRHLVRRRGQEARLRCSPMKGHSHVYWYRQLPEEGLKFMVYLQKENIIDESGMPKERFSAEFPKEGPSILRIQQVVRGDSAAYFCASSPVRGQETQYFGPGTRLLVL.

This chain connects TRBV5-1 to TRBJ2-5, with D unclear. This CDR3 is built from 14 residues. The V gene's germline CDR1 is SGHRS and CDR2 YFSETQ. Trimming left V 2 bases short and J 4 bases short, with 12 bases between. The CDR3 region has the DNA TGCGCCAGCAGCTTCCACGGCTCCCTAGAGACCCAGTACTTC. It is translated as CASSFHGSLETQYF.

In the case of this clone: The junction departs from germline at one end; a sequencing error may be responsible. This chain connects TRBV30 to TRBJ2-2, with a weak D call TRBD2 (7 bases). The CDR3 extends over 11 amino acids. Per germline, CDR1 GTSNPN and CDR2 SVGIG (reference sequence). CDR3 protein: CPGGPTGELFF. CDR3 DNA: TGCCCGGGGGGCCCCACCGGGGAGCTGTTTTTT.

The rearrangement joins TRBV5-1 to TRBJ1-6, with 8 bases fitting TRBD1. There are 15 residues in the CDR3. CDR1 SGHRS and CDR2 YFSETQ come from the germline V gene. V lost 2 bases to trimming and J lost 5 bases; unmatched junction nucleotides: 3. The CDR3 region has the DNA TGCGCCAGCAGCTTAGGGACAGGCAATAATTCACCCCTCCACTTT. Translating it yields CASSLGTGNNSPLHF. Variable domain in full (rest from reference TRBV5-1 and TRBJ1-6): KAGVTQTPRYLIKTRGQQVTLSCSPISGHRSVSWYQQTPGQGLQFLFEYFSETQRNKGNFPGRFSGRQFSNSRSEMNVSTLELGDSALYLCASSLGTGNNSPLHFGNGTRLTVT.

The CDR3 sequence: CASSLNREETQYF. The CDR3 bases are TGTGCCAGCAGCTTAAACAGGGAAGAGACCCAGTACTTC. The V and J genes are TRBV7-3 and TRBJ2-5; possible D gene TRBD1, 6 bases. Germline CDR1 and CDR2: SGHTA and FQGTGA. The CDR3 has 13 amino acids. V shed 1 base and J shed 3 bases, with 6 bases lying between them.